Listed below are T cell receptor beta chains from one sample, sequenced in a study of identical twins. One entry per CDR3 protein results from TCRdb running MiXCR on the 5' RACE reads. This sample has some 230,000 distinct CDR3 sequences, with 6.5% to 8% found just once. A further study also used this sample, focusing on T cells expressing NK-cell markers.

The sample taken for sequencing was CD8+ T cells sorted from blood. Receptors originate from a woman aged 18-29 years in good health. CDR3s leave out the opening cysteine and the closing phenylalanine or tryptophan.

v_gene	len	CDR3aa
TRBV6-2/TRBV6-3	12	ASSSPGLAGAQY
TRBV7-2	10	ASSFASGEQF
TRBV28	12	ASSGDVAYREQY
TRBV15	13	ATSDWGNKNTEAF
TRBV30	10	AWSALPSEQY
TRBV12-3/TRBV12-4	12	ASSLPIPQETQY
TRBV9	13	ASSVAGQRPNEQF
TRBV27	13	ASIEREGPTDTQY
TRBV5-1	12	ASSFTGTSYEQY
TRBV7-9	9	ASTLGGEAF
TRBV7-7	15	ASSQILGTSELNEQF
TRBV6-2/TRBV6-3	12	ASSYVAEGNEQF
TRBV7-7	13	ASSYGPTGSNEQF
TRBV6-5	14	ASSYSIEGPTGELF
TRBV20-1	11	SARDRLPRTQY
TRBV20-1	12	SAWGALSGETQY
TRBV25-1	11	AREGAGSYEQY
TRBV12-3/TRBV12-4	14	ASSPNQGARGYGYT
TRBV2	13	ASSIARLPTYEQY
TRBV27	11	ASNESGGYEQY
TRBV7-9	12	ASSSRLQPNEQF
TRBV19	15	ASSIVGVQPYQETQY
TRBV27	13	ASSPGTSGYNEQF
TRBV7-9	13	ASSPDGGPTDTQY
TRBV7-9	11	ASSLASDYEQY
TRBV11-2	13	ASSLAADQSYEQY
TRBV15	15	ATSRPNLQGAEKTQY
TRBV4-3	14	ASSQENQGGRQTQY
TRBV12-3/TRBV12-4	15	ASSTRGVEHPLYEQY
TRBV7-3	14	ASSLGVGETYNEQF
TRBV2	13	ASRALPGVGYGYT
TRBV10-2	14	ASSEGLSSYNSPLH
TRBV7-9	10	ASSSNIETGF
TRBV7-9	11	ASSRDIKYEQY
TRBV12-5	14	ASGLALAGVRNEQF
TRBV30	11	AWSSTSANEQF
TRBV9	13	ASSVGGASFEKLF
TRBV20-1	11	SARESSSYEQY
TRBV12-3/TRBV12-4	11	ASSGQPLYGYT
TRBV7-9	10	ASSAGYNEQF
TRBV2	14	ASSEEGGQGGKTIY
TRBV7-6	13	ASSSTSPSTDTQY
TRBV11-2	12	ASSLGRLAYEQY
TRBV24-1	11	AISGGDTDTQY
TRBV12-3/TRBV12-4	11	ASTPDSGTEAF
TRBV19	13	ASTPLSGLGDGYT
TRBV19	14	ASSMGWGAFTGELF
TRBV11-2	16	ASSLKAFGDRGRDTQY
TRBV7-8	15	ASSLERTSGSSYEQY
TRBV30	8	ALGAYGYT
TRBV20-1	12	SVEVGQTNTEAF
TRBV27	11	ASSSYGSHGYT
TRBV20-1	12	SASTRAESYGYT
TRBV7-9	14	ASSLVSSGGYNEQF